Here is one T cell receptor beta chain with its context. Trimming removed 5 bases at V and 6 bases at J, with 16 bases between. Germline CDR1 and CDR2: MDHEN and SYDVKM. This CDR3 comprises 15 residues. The entry originates in a study of blood T cell repertoires in COVID-19. In the study's own analysis: Quantification of nucleated cells was approximated via reference gene primer amplification. Sequencing used immunoSEQ multiplex PCR; TCRdb keeps in-frame clones, though not all of them. V and J calls and clone size are as listed in that table; D and trimming were resolved from the DNA. The sample comprises about 150,000 clones, 70% to 90% of which are singletons, and approximately 8% rests with the top ten. Enrolment of Seattle patients took place during active infection, and they were followed longitudinally.

The sequenced material came from peripheral blood. The TCR originated in a woman aged 55-70 years with COVID-19, enrolled during active disease. The rearrangement links TRBV28 to TRBJ1-4; a weak D match, TRBD1 (6 bases). The CDR3 DNA is TGTGCCAGCAGTCAGAGCGGGACACTGGATGAAAAACTGTTTTTT. It is translated as CASSQSGTLDEKLFF.